This TCR beta chain was documented in a study of monozygotic twins with inflammatory bowel disease (dated by TCRdb to 2018 to 2020). About the study as a whole: The complete study included about 28 monozygotic twin pairs: 19 IBD-discordant Danish pairs and nine German pairs, of which four were IBD-concordant and five were IBD-discordant. The search for disease-associated traits relied mainly on comparing, within discordant pairs, IBD patients with their genetically identical healthy co-twins. Each individual had, on average, about 151 000 unique TCRalpha sequences and 181 000 unique TCRbeta sequences available for analysis. General study outcomes and caveats: Repertoire similarity did not differ between concordant and discordant twins, which could be due to limited statistical power. Compared with healthy twins, IBD patients had fewer clonotypes in common with other individuals, a difference most pronounced in patients showing signs of disease activity. The results gave no support for a single strong signal or clonotype linked to IBD. Distinction between different T cell subtypes could not be achieved in the analysis. IBD patients had lower TCRbeta repertoire diversity, measured by the inverse Simpson index, than their healthy co-twins. Because patients received different immunosuppressive treatments, the repertoires may have picked up extra background noise and variability between individuals.

For CDR1 and CDR2, the germline V gene (reference sequence) lists DFQATT and SNEGSKA. From the cysteine up to the phenylalanine, the CDR3 has a length of 16 residues. The nucleotide record is missing. As to this clonotype: No cognate antigen has been identified for it.

The library was built by means of 5' RACE. For each TCR library, around 3,800 ng of total RNA was used. cDNA was synthesized with SMARTScribe reverse transcriptase in eight separate reactions per sample. Unique molecular identifiers containing a 6-nucleotide sample barcode were introduced through template switching during cDNA synthesis. Two nested PCRs of around 15 and 10 cycles amplified the TCRalpha and TCRbeta cDNA, and bead purification followed each PCR. Before amplification, the cDNA was treated with uracil DNA-glycosylase and purified using the QIAquick PCR purification kit. The second PCR added Illumina TruSeq-compatible adapters along with sample-specific barcodes. Library quality and concentration were checked on TapeStation and Qubit, and libraries were pooled at around 5 ng each. Pooled libraries were sequenced on an Illumina HiSeq2500 single-index Rapid Run with 2 x 100 bp reads and custom sequencing primers. From the authors' description of their analysis: MiGEC version 1.2.6 was used for UMI-based consensus assembly to correct PCR and sequencing errors. MiXCR version 2.1.1 was used for V(D)J alignment, clonotype assembly and CDR3 extraction. To normalise gene usage, clonotype sharing and MAIT/NKT TCR abundance, the top 1000, 10 000 and 20 000 clonotypes in each sample were analysed. Diversity was computed as the inverse Simpson index with the vegan R package after downsampling to 27 000 UMIs. Paired Mann-Whitney U tests were applied to discordant twin pairs, with Benjamini-Hochberg correction for multiple testing. TCRdb reprocessed the raw reads; every CDR3 protein sequence is a single record, and DNA is not supplied. The V and J calls come from TCRdb's annotation, not from the publication. This sample's listing comprises about 380,000 distinct CDR3 sequences. The biggest ten clones account for 2.5% to 3% of the sample.

From each donor, a roughly 2.6 ml peripheral blood sample was collected into PAXgene tubes and stored at -80 degrees C. Total RNA was isolated from whole blood with the PAXgene blood miRNA kit on an automated QIAcube, without T cell sorting. Peripheral blood from monozygotic twin pairs who were concordant or discordant for inflammatory bowel disease underwent deep TCRalpha and TCRbeta repertoire profiling using unique molecular barcoding. Smoking habits were recorded for all twin pairs, and individuals were classified as current, former or never smokers. The clonotype comes from a human donor with ulcerative colitis or Crohn's disease, or a healthy co-twin of an affected twin (not recorded which). The sample taken for sequencing was blood. The receptor chain draws on TRBV20-1 and TRBJ2-2; TCRdb designates TRBD1, a call that cannot be tested without DNA. For the CDR3, the sequence is CSARGTAGQNTGELFF.